This TCR beta chain was sequenced during a study of T-cell memory formation after mild COVID-19. General study points: From day 15 to 85, contracting clones were balanced between CD4 and CD8, whereas later expanders leaned toward CD4+. Pre-infection memory contained some responding clones, which suggested that cross-reactive memory had joined. Those CD4+ clones that contracted were mainly in CM and EM (CD8+ ones in EMRA).

Trimming pared 2 bases from V and 7 bases from J, leaving 12 bases between. The CDR3 has 14 amino acids. Germline V gene sequence: CDR1 MNHEY, CDR2 SVGAGI. With constant-segment primers, 5'RACE yielded cDNA libraries of TCR alpha and TCR beta that carried sample barcodes and UMIs. One entry per CDR3 protein results from TCRdb running MiXCR on the 5' RACE reads. The table has about 350,000 distinct CDR3 sequences, around 28% seen once. Regarding this clonotype: What it recognizes is unknown.

This chain uses TRBV6-5 with TRBJ1-5, with unresolved D. Sequencing was carried out using PBMCs or a T cell subset sorted from them (not recorded which). This clonotype originated in an adult woman who had mild COVID-19 (a few samples of this study predate the infection). Cell type and time point are not known. The CDR3 coding sequence is TGTGCCAGCAGTTACGTCCAGTCAGGCCAGCCCCAGCATTTT. It specifies CASSYVQSGQPQHF.